The clone carrying this T cell receptor (beta chain) was observed a few times. Its antigen remains unidentified. The sample is drawn from a study of T cells in Graves' hyperthyroidism and ophthalmopathy. Findings and caveats of the study: In the blood, most expanded thyroid clonotypes above 0.001 appeared as well. A model of 13 V-J pairs discriminated ophthalmopathy from stable hyperthyroidism.

Orbital computed tomography, thyroid ultrasound, serum thyroxine and TRAb, and clinical symptoms together informed the diagnoses. The TCR beta CDR3 regions underwent amplification using RNA transcripts as the source. A first-round RT-PCR of the TCR CDR3 used the HTBI primer set. MiXCR, applied by TCRdb to the multiplex PCR reads, yields one record per CDR3 protein. The table lists about 840,000 distinct CDR3 sequences, about two fifths of them singletons, with approximately 10% in the top ten. The CDR3 is made up of 10 amino acids. Germline V gene data show CDR1 as SQVTM and CDR2 as ANQGSEA. The germline V and J ends were trimmed by 1 base and 8 bases, with 6 bases remaining between them.

Sequenced sample: blood. This chain uses TRBV29-1 with TRBJ2-7, with D unresolved. The source of this sequence is a man between 18 and 29 years old with Graves' hyperthyroidism. The CDR3 protein is CSVEGTQQYF. The DNA for the CDR3 is TGCAGCGTTGAAGGGACGCAGCAGTACTTC.